The 12 T cell receptor beta chains given below trace back to one sample, sequenced in a study of blood T cells in healthy people across ages. A second PCR of about 6 to 12 cycles used a sample-barcoded 5' primer and a J-beta primer mix. TCRdb passed the 5' RACE reads through MiXCR, listing each CDR3 protein once. The top ten clones hold approximately 2.1% of a sample with 1.5 million to 2 million distinct CDR3 sequences, about 50% of them seen once. The source material was blood. Receptors were obtained from a woman in her thirties or forties in good health.

CDR3 nucleotides: TGTGCCAGCAGTGGCCCGGACAGAATCTACGAGCAGTACTTC. This encodes CASSGPDRIYEQYF. V and J are TRBV28 and TRBJ2-5; maybe TRBD1 (6 bases). The J call is doubtful: the DNA matches TRBJ2-7 better. The germline V gene encodes CDR1 MDHEN and CDR2 SYDVKM. This CDR3 region has 14 residues.

CDR3 sequence reads: CASSASGQGYNEQFF. The CDR3 DNA sequence: TGTGCCAGCAGTGCCTCGGGACAGGGTTACAATGAGCAGTTCTTC. This chain links TRBV6-1 with TRBJ2-1; 9 nucleotides match TRBD1. The CDR3 is made up of 15 amino acids. Trimming at V came to 4 bases and at J to 4 bases, leaving 5 bases not matched to a gene. Germline V gives CDR1 MNHNS, CDR2 SASEGT.

This clonotype has only a few counts. The chain joins TRBV5-5 to TRBJ2-1; D gene unclear. The V end lost 1 base, the J end lost 7 bases, and 9 bases lay between the germline ends. The CDR3 loop spans 13 amino acids. CDR1 and CDR2 (germline): SGHKS, YYEKEE (reference sequence). CDR3 residues: CASSLTILNEQFF. CDR3 DNA sequence: TGTGCCAGCAGCTTGACAATTCTAAATGAGCAGTTCTTC.

The chain uses TRBV12-3 or TRBV12-4 and TRBJ2-7; D ambiguous. The V gene lost 6 bases and the J gene lost 7 bases, with 16 bases spanning the gap. The CDR3 loop spans 13 amino acids. Written as DNA, the CDR3 is TGTGCCAGCAGCCGCGCTACAGTGGGTGAGCAGTACTTC. Protein sequence: CASSRATVGEQYF.

The rearrangement links TRBV15 to TRBJ2-7; D ambiguous. V lost 5 bases and J lost 7, with 15 bases in between. Germline V lookup: CDR1 LNHNV, CDR2 YYDKDF (reference sequence). The CDR3 runs 13 residues. CDR3 sequence reads: CATSPRSNNEQYF. The CDR3 bases are TGTGCCACCAGCCCCAGAAGTAACAATGAGCAGTACTTC.

The chain combines TRBV7-3 with TRBJ2-1; D unclear. Germline loops: CDR1 SGHTA, CDR2 FQGTGA. V was trimmed by 1 base and J by 5 bases, leaving 15 bases between them. The CDR3 runs to 16 residues. The CDR3 protein is CASSLRRTNQNNEQFF. The CDR3, as DNA: TGTGCCAGCAGCTTAAGGCGAACCAACCAAAACAATGAGCAGTTCTTC.

The chain uses TRBV10-3 and TRBJ2-3, with 14 bases fitting TRBD2. The CDR3 covers 19 residues. Germline CDR1 reads ENHRY; CDR2 reads SYGVKD. Losses at the gene ends were 7 bases for V and 2 bases for J; bases not matched to a gene: 14. CDR3 sequence reads: CAIKYPGLAGASNTDTQYF. CDR3 sequence (DNA): TGTGCCATCAAATACCCGGGACTAGCGGGGGCCAGTAACACAGATACGCAGTATTTT.

This clonotype was observed a handful of times. The rearrangement uses TRBV12-3 or TRBV12-4 and TRBJ2-1, with a possible D match to TRBD2 (5 bases). V shed 10 bases and J shed 7 bases, with 14 bases lying between them. The CDR3 loop spans 12 amino acids. This CDR3 reads CATREGSNEQFF. Here the CDR3 DNA reads TGTGCCACCCGCGAGGGTAGTAATGAGCAGTTCTTC.

The chain combines TRBV6-2 or TRBV6-3 with TRBJ1-2, with TRBD1 matching 10 bases. Germline loops: CDR1 MNHEY, CDR2 SVGEGT. V shed 7 bases and J 3 bases; nucleotides not matched to a gene: 11. The CDR3 contains 16 residues. Here the CDR3 DNA reads TGTGCCAGCAAGACACCGGGACAGGGGTATGACTATGGCTACACCTTC. Translating it yields CASKTPGQGYDYGYTF.

V usage is TRBV20-1 and J usage is TRBJ2-5; TRBD2 is a possible D gene (5 bases). There are 11 residues in the CDR3. V gave up 3 bases and J gave up 9 bases, with 11 bases separating them. The germline gives CDR1 DFQATT, CDR2 SNEGSKA (reference sequence). The CDR3: CSASGSPAQYF. CDR3 coding DNA: TGCAGTGCTAGTGGGAGCCCGGCCCAGTACTTC.

The chain uses TRBV27 and TRBJ1-5, with a tentative D call TRBD1 (5 bases). The CDR3 sequence is 15 residues long. The germline V gene has CDR1 MNHEY and CDR2 SMNVEV (reference sequence). V lost 2 bases and J 2 bases, leaving 10 bases between the germline ends. CDR3 DNA: TGTGCCAGCAGTTTAATGGGGCTGGGCAATCAGCCCCAGCATTTT. Translating gives CASSLMGLGNQPQHF.

The V gene is TRBV27, the J gene TRBJ2-7; 12 bases line up with TRBD2. The CDR3 contains 17 residues. The ends lost 2 bases at V and 0 bases at J; junction bases unmatched: 5. Germline V lookup: CDR1 MNHEY, CDR2 SMNVEV (reference sequence). The CDR3 is CASSLRGLAGSSYEQYF. As DNA, the CDR3 is TGTGCCAGCAGTTTACGCGGACTAGCGGGGAGCTCCTACGAGCAGTACTTC.